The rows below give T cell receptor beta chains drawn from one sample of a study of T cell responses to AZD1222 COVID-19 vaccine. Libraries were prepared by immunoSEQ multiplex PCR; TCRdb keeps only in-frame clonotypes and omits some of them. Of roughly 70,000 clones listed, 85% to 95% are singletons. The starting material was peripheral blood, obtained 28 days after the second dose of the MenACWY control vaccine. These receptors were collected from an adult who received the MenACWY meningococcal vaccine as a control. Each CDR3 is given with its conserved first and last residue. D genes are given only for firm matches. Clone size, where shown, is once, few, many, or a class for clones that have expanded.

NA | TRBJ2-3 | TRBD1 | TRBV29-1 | TGCAGCGTTGGACAGGGGGCAAAACGCACAGATACGCAGTATTTT | CSVGQGAKRTDTQYF
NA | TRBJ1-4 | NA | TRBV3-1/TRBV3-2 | TGTGCCAGCAGCCAGAAACTAATAGACAGTGGGAATGAAAAACTGTTTTTT | CASSQKLIDSGNEKLFF
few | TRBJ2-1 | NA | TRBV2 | TGTGCCAGCAGAACCCGACTAGGGATCGACAATGAGCAGTTCTTC | CASRTRLGIDNEQFF
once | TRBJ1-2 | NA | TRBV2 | TGTGCCAGCTTCCCGGAACCTCTTGGCTACACCTTC | CASFPEPLGYTF
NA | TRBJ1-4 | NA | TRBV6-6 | TGTGCCAGCAGTTACTCGGGAGGGGCGACTAATGAAAAACTGTTTTTT | CASSYSGGATNEKLFF
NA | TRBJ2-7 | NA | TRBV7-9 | TGTGCCAGCAGCCCCGGGACGGACGAGCAGTACTTC | CASSPGTDEQYF
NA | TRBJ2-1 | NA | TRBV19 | TGTGCCAGTAGTATAGGGGGAGCTTCAAGCAATGAGCAGTTCTTC | CASSIGGASSNEQFF
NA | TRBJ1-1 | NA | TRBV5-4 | TGTGCCACCGGGGGGACGTTTAAGAACACTGAAGCTTTCTTT | CATGGTFKNTEAFF
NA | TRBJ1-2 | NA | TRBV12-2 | TGTGCAAGTCGCAAAACGGGCTTCCAGGGACGATTCGGCTACACCTTC | CASRKTGFQGRFGYTF
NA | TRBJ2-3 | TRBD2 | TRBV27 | TGTGCCAGCAGTTTTAGCGGGCTCGCAGATACGCAGTATTTT | CASSFSGLADTQYF
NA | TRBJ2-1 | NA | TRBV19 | TGTGCCAGTAGTCCACAGGGTTACAATGAGCAGTTCTTC | CASSPQGYNEQFF
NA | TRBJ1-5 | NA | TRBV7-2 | TGTGCCAGCTCCAGCTATGCGGGGACCCAGCATTTT | CASSSYAGTQHF
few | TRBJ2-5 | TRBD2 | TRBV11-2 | TGTGCCAGCAGAGGTACGACTAGCGGATACTTAGAGACCCAGTACTTC | CASRGTTSGYLETQYF
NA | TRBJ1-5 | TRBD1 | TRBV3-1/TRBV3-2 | TGTGCCAGCAGCAGAGGGACAGCTGTTGAGGCCCAGCATTTT | CASSRGTAVEAQHF
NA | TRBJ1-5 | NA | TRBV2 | TGTGCCAGCGGCGAGATCTCAGGGTCGGCCCAGCATTTT | CASGEISGSAQHF
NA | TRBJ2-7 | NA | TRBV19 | TGTGCCAGTAGTATAGGGGAAACCTACGAGCAGTACTTC | CASSIGETYEQYF
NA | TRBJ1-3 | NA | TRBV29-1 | TGCAGCGTTGAAGAAGTTGGAGCCAACTCTGGAAACACCATATATTTT | CSVEEVGANSGNTIYF
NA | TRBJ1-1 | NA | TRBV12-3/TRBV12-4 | TGTGCCAGCAGTTTAGGGGACACTGAAGCTTTCTTT | CASSLGDTEAFF